This T cell receptor (beta chain) was sequenced during a study of shared clonotypes between healthy human individuals. Findings and limits, study-wide: What limited the represented genetic and exposure-history diversity was the small number of donors.

CDR1 and CDR2 (germline): WNHNN, SYGVQD (reference sequence). The V gene lost 6 bases and the J gene lost 4 bases, with 18 bases spanning the gap. The CDR3 length is 16 residues. Using immunoSEQ multiplex PCR, the repertoire was profiled, and TCRdb retains in-frame clones only, with some absent. Seen here are 1 million to 1.3 million clones, around 78% observed once, and the top ten hold 0.6% to 0.7%. As concerns this clone: The antigen is not known.

The TCR comes from a man aged 18 to 30 in good health. Some clones in this sample may be carry-over from other donors' samples. Sequencing was performed on memory CD4+ T cells from PBMCs. As for subset: CD45RA-negative fraction. The chain joins TRBV10-1 to TRBJ2-2; D might be TRBD1 (7 bases). The CDR3: CASRRGLTGATGELFF. In nucleotides, the CDR3 is TGCGCCAGCAGACGGGGGTTAACAGGGGCCACCGGGGAGCTGTTTTTT.